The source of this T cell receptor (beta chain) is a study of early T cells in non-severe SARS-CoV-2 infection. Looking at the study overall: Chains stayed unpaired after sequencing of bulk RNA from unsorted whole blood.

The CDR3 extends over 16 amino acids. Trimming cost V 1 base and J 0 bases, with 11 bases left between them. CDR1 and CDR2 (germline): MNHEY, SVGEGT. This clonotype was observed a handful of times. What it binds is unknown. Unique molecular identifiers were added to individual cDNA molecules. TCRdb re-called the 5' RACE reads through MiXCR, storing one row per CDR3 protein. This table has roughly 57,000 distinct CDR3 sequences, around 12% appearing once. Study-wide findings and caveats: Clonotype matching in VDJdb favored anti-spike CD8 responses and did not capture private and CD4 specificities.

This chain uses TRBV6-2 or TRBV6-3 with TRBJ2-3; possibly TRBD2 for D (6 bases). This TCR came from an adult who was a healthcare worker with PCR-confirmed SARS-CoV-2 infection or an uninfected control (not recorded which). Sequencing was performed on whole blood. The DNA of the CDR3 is TGTGCCAGCAGTTACTTCGCGGGACTGAGCACAGATACGCAGTATTTT. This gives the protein CASSYFAGLSTDTQYF.